What follows is one TCR beta chain and its context. This record belongs to a study of OX40 agonist ivuxolimab in advanced cancers. This CDR3 spans 17 amino acids. Per germline, CDR1 MGHRA and CDR2 YSYEKL. The germline V and J ends were trimmed by 0 bases and 0 bases, with 9 bases remaining between them. Sequenced by immunoSEQ multiplex PCR; TCRdb stores in-frame clones only, minus some. There are about 46,000 clones in the sample; 80% to 90% occur only once, and about 56% lies in the top ten. The TCR comes from an adult with an advanced solid tumor such as melanoma, head and neck, liver or kidney cancer. The rearrangement links TRBV4-1 to TRBJ2-6; unclear D gene. Source: CD4+ or CD8+ T cells sorted from blood, taken in a trial of the OX40 agonist ivuxolimab. CDR3 sequence (DNA): TGCGCCAGCAGCCAAGATATAGGTTTCTCTGGGGCCAACGTCCTGACTTTC. This sequence encodes CASSQDIGFSGANVLTF.